This T cell receptor beta chain appears in the sequencing data of a study of blood T cell repertoires in COVID-19. Study-level background: From the United States, Italy and Spain came samples of acute and convalescent COVID-19. From T cells, B-cell-depleted T cells, or PBMCs came the material, which was cDNA or gDNA.

Assay used: immunoSEQ multiplex PCR; TCRdb lists only in-frame clones, some missing. The sample holds 200,000 to 300,000 clones, 70% to 90% seen once. The V end was cut by 8 bases, the J end by 10 bases, with 14 bases between. CDR3 length: 11 residues. Germline loops: CDR1 MDHEN, CDR2 SYDVKM. The receptor's source is a woman between 40 and 55 years old with acute COVID-19. The specimen sequenced was PBMCs or T cells enriched from blood (not recorded which). This chain connects TRBV28 to TRBJ1-1, with D unclear. DNA of the CDR3: TGTGCCAGCCATTTGCGTAAGAGAGCTTTCTTT. It translates to CASHLRKRAFF.